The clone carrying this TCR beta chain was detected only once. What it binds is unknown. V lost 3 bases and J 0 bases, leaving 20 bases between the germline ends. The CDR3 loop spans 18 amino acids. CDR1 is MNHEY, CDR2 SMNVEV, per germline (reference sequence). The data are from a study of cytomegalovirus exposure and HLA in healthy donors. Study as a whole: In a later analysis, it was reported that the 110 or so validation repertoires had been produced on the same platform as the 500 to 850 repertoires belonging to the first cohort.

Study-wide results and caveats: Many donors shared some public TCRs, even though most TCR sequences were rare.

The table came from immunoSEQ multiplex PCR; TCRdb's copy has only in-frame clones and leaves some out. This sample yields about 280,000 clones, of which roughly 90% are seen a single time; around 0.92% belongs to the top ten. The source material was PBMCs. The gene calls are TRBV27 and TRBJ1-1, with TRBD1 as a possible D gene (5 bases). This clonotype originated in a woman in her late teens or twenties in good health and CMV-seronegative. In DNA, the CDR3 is TGTGCCAGCAGTTTCCGGGGGTTAGGTCGAAATGTGAACACTGAAGCTTTCTTT. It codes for CASSFRGLGRNVNTEAFF.